These 3 T cell receptor beta chains came from one sample sequenced in a study of T cell repertoires in cytomegalovirus infection. Via MiXCR, TCRdb re-called the reads, giving one row per CDR3 protein. The profile shows roughly 51,000 distinct CDR3 sequences, around a fifth of them singletons. For these receptors, no antigen is known. Material: CD8+ T cells from cultured PBMCs, obtained from culture after CMV antigen stimulation. The receptors were sampled from a human donor in good health (CMV status not recorded). Some clones in this sample may be carry-over from other donors' samples.

The chain uses TRBV7-8 and TRBJ2-5; TRBD2 aligns across 11 bases. The CDR3 runs 17 residues. The ends lost 3 bases at V and 1 base at J; junction bases unmatched: 7. Germline V gene lookup returns CDR1 SGHVS and CDR2 FQNEAQ. The CDR3 sequence: CASSLSGTSGLQETQYF. The CDR3 nucleotides are TGTGCCAGCAGCTTGTCCGGGACTAGCGGCCTCCAAGAGACCCAGTACTTC. The full variable domain, completed using reference TRBV7-8 and TRBJ2-5, is GAGVSQSPRYKVAKRGQDVALRCDPISGHVSLFWYQQALGQGPEFLTYFQNEAQLDKSGLPSDRFFAERPEGSVSTLKIQRTQQEDSAVYLCASSLSGTSGLQETQYFGPGTRLLVL.

The chain employs TRBV6-5 and TRBJ2-7, with D perhaps matching TRBD1 (6 bases). Germline loops: CDR1 MNHEY, CDR2 SVGAGI. The V gene lost 0 bases and the J gene lost 6 bases, with 9 bases spanning the gap. The CDR3 has 13 amino acids. CDR3 DNA: TGTGCCAGCAGTTACTCACCCAGGGGCGAGCAGTACTTC. Protein: CASSYSPRGEQYF.

This chain joins TRBV7-2 and TRBJ2-3; D ambiguous. Germline V gene lookup returns CDR1 SGHTA and CDR2 FQGNSA. Between the trimmed V and J ends, which lost 0 bases and 5 bases, there was a span of 6 bases. CDR3 size: 13 residues. The CDR3 loop reads CASSLAVVDTQYF. The CDR3, as DNA: TGTGCCAGCAGCTTAGCGGTAGTAGATACGCAGTATTTT. Variable domain in full (rest from reference TRBV7-2 and TRBJ2-3): GAGVSQSPSNKVTEKGKDVELRCDPISGHTALYWYRQSLGQGLEFLIYFQGNSAPDKSGLPSDRFSAERTGGSVSTLTIQRTQQEDSAVYLCASSLAVVDTQYFGPGTRLTVL.